The T cell receptor beta chain described here comes from a study of cytomegalovirus exposure and HLA in healthy donors. Study conclusions and caveats: Looking again later, the authors saw that most CMV-associated TCR beta chains seemed HLA-restricted. Altogether, 164 TCR beta chains were recorded as cytomegalovirus-associated. The productive fraction for most TCR beta V segments was about 87% or about 30% in an earlier analysis. Across donors, most TCRs were seen rarely, yet some public ones were widespread.

Primers for the PCR totalled 60 Vbeta and 13 Jbeta. The method was immunoSEQ multiplex PCR; TCRdb's version includes in-frame clones alone and lacks a portion of them. The table has some 180,000 clones, around a tenth seen once. This clone was seen more than once but under ten times. The antigen is unknown. With 3 bases removed from V and 4 bases from J, the gap between germline ends came to 15 bases. CDR1 is LNHNV, CDR2 YYDKDF, per germline (reference sequence). The CDR3 contains 15 residues. The chain joins TRBV15 to TRBJ2-5; possibly TRBD2 for D (6 bases). The TCR was taken from a young woman in good health and CMV-seropositive. The sequenced sample consisted of PBMCs. The CDR3 loop reads CATSRGYSGSETQYF. The CDR3, as DNA: TGTGCCACCAGCAGGGGTTATAGCGGTTCAGAGACCCAGTACTTC.